The 23 T cell receptor beta chains in this list originate from one sample, sequenced in a study of type 1 regulatory T cells. These receptors' antigens are unknown. One entry per CDR3 protein results from TCRdb running MiXCR on the reads. The table has 60,000 to 70,000 distinct CDR3 sequences, roughly half seen once. Material for sequencing was cultured non-Tr1 T cells, either the whole culture or a sorted T cell fraction (not recorded which). Receptors originate from a human donor in good health.

The V gene is TRBV5-1, the J gene TRBJ2-5; D could derive from TRBD1 or TRBD2 (5 bases each). Between the trimmed V and J ends, which lost 1 base and 5 bases, there was a span of 12 bases. The CDR3 has 14 amino acids. Germline V gene data show CDR1 as SGHRS and CDR2 as YFSETQ. For the CDR3, the DNA is TGCGCCAGCAGCTTGAGGGGATCGGGGGAGACCCAGTACTTC. Amino acid sequence: CASSLRGSGETQYF.

The chain combines TRBV3-1 with TRBJ1-2, with D hard to call. Germline CDR1 and CDR2: LGHDT and YNNKEL (reference sequence). V gave up 4 bases and J gave up 0 bases, with 15 bases separating them. This CDR3 is 16 amino acids long. This CDR3 reads CASSRDGPIANYGYTF. DNA of the CDR3: TGTGCCAGCAGCCGAGACGGGCCGATAGCTAACTATGGCTACACCTTC.

On this clonotype: The germline gene is not matched at one end of the junction; a read error may be the cause. This chain uses TRBV15 with TRBJ2-2, with D possibly TRBD2 on 6 matching bases. Germline V gives CDR1 LNHNV, CDR2 YYDKDF (reference sequence). The CDR3 is made up of 13 amino acids. CDR3 DNA: TGTGCCACCAGCAGAGATTCCCTCGGGGGGCTGTTTTTT. It encodes CATSRDSLGGLFF.

The chain links TRBV4-2 to TRBJ2-2; 7 bases agree with TRBD1. The ends lost 2 bases at V and 0 bases at J; junction bases unmatched: 3. Germline CDR1 LGHNA, CDR2 YNFKEQ. CDR3 size: 16 residues. For the CDR3, the DNA is TGTGCCAGCAGCCAAAACAGGGGCTCGAACACCGGGGAGCTGTTTTTT. Protein sequence: CASSQNRGSNTGELFF.

Only one count was recorded for this clonotype. CDR3 in DNA: TGTGCCAGCAGCCGGACTAGCGGGGGGTACAATGAGCAGTTCTTC. Encoded protein: CASSRTSGGYNEQFF. The chain joins TRBV5-6 to TRBJ2-1; 14 bases line up with TRBD2. V lost 4 bases and J lost 4; bases outside the gene matches: 1. CDR1 SGHDT and CDR2 YYEEEE come from the germline V gene. The CDR3 is 15 amino acids.

This clonotype was recorded a few times. The chain joins TRBV7-2 to TRBJ2-3; tentative D call: TRBD2 (6 bases). V was shortened by 7 bases and J by 6 bases, with 8 bases between the two germline ends. The length of the CDR3 is 11 residues. Germline-derived CDR1 and CDR2 are SGHTA and FQGNSA. The chain's CDR3 is CASTAGDTQYF. CDR3 bases: TGTGCCAGCACTGCGGGGGATACGCAGTATTTT.

The chain is built from TRBV12-3 or TRBV12-4 and TRBJ1-5; TRBD1 aligns across 9 bases. Germline trimming cut 6 bases from V and 7 bases from J; bases unmatched to any gene: 10. This CDR3 has 15 amino acids. CDR3 nucleotide sequence: TGTGCCAGCAGACGTGGGACAGGGAGAACACAGCCCCAGCATTTT. Protein sequence: CASRRGTGRTQPQHF.

Regarding this clonotype: One junction end disagrees with the germline gene, perhaps due to a read error. This chain connects TRBV20-1 to TRBJ1-6, with D unclear. CDR3 length equals 9 residues. Germline loops: CDR1 DFQATT, CDR2 SNEGSKA (reference sequence). The CDR3 DNA reads as TGCAGTGCTGGAGACTCTGTCCACTTT. It encodes CSAGDSVHF.

A few counts support this clonotype. This chain joins TRBV6-1 and TRBJ2-3; 13 nucleotides agree with TRBD2. Unmatched junction bases numbered 8, after V lost 7 bases and J lost 4 bases. In germline, CDR1 is MNHNS, CDR2 SASEGT. The CDR3 is 16 amino acids. CDR3 DNA sequence: TGTGCCAGCACCCAGGGACTAGCGGGGTTGGCAGATACGCAGTATTTT. The encoded protein is CASTQGLAGLADTQYF.

The chain carries TRBV12-3 or TRBV12-4 and TRBJ1-4, with no clear D. V was pared by 5 bases and J by 2 bases, with 12 bases between. The CDR3 spans 15 residues. The CDR3 bases are TGTGCCAGCAGTCCCCGGAGGGAGACTAATGAAAAACTGTTTTTT. Encoded protein: CASSPRRETNEKLFF.

The gene calls are TRBV5-1 and TRBJ1-4; D might be TRBD1 (5 bases). Per the germline V gene, CDR1 is SGHRS and CDR2 is YFSETQ. Trimming took off 1 base at V and 0 bases at J, with 13 bases between the two ends. This CDR3 has 17 residues. This chain's CDR3 is CASSLKPRDPTNEKLFF. The CDR3 DNA follows: TGCGCCAGCAGCTTGAAGCCCAGGGACCCAACTAATGAAAAACTGTTTTTT.

The gene calls are TRBV12-3 or TRBV12-4 and TRBJ2-2; 8 bases line up with TRBD2. The CDR3 totals 14 residues. The junction had 6 bases not matched to a gene; V was cut back by 7 bases and J by 5 bases. In DNA, the CDR3 is TGTGCCAGCAAAAAAATAGCGGGGACCGGGGAGCTGTTTTTT. It translates to CASKKIAGTGELFF.

The chain couples TRBV5-1 to TRBJ1-4, with 7 bases that match TRBD1. The ends lost 4 bases at V and 12 bases at J; junction bases unmatched: 9. In germline, CDR1 is SGHRS, CDR2 YFSETQ. The CDR3 runs 13 residues. In DNA form, the CDR3 reads TGCGCCAGCAGCAGTAGAGGGGGCGAAGAACTGTTTTTT. It codes for CASSSRGGEELFF.

This clonotype has only a few counts. The chain couples TRBV12-3 or TRBV12-4 to TRBJ1-1, with D uncertain. CDR3 length: 14 residues. Trimming shortened V by 2 bases and J by 1 base, and 8 bases separated the two germline ends. DNA for the CDR3: TGTGCCAGCAGTTTAAGGGCTTCGAACACTGAAGCTTTCTTT. This sequence encodes CASSLRASNTEAFF.

In its sample, this clonotype was seen a few times. This chain uses TRBV28 with TRBJ2-4; D unclear. The CDR3 covers 15 residues. The germline gives CDR1 MDHEN, CDR2 SYDVKM. Trimming shortened V by 5 bases and J by 0 bases, and 11 bases separated the two germline ends. The CDR3 bases are TGTGCCAGCAGTCCAGCCGGGCTAGCCAAAAACATTCAGTACTTC. This translates into CASSPAGLAKNIQYF.

The rearrangement links TRBV9 to TRBJ2-7, with 10 bases aligning to TRBD2. Germline assignment: CDR1 SGDLS and CDR2 YYNGEE. This CDR3 has 16 amino acids. V lost 0 bases to trimming and J lost 4 bases; unmatched junction nucleotides: 7. CDR3 sequence (DNA): TGTGCCAGCAGCGTAGAAAGAGCGGGGGGGAGTTACGAGCAGTACTTC. It specifies CASSVERAGGSYEQYF.

The chain couples TRBV7-9 to TRBJ1-2, with a weak D call TRBD1 (5 bases). The CDR3 is 14 amino acids. Trimming removed 5 bases at V and 3 bases at J, with 13 bases between. Germline assignment: CDR1 SEHNR and CDR2 FQNEAQ (reference sequence). Here the CDR3 DNA reads TGTGCCAGCAGCCCCGGGGGGGGTTACTATGGCTACACCTTC. It specifies CASSPGGGYYGYTF.

This clonotype was observed a handful of times. The J gene is TRBJ2-3, the V gene TRBV7-9, with 8 bases lining up with TRBD1. Per germline, CDR1 SEHNR and CDR2 FQNEAQ (reference sequence). The CDR3 contains 14 residues. V trimming: 5 bases; J trimming: 1 base; junction bases outside the gene matches: 2. DNA of the CDR3: TGTGCCAGCAGCAAGGGACAGGGCACAGATACGCAGTATTTT. Translation: CASSKGQGTDTQYF.

The chain links TRBV9 to TRBJ2-1; no clear D gene. This CDR3 has 11 amino acids. Germline V gene lookup returns CDR1 SGDLS and CDR2 YYNGEE. V was trimmed by 0 bases and J by 11 bases, leaving 6 bases between them. In DNA form, the CDR3 reads TGTGCCAGCAGCGTAGGTACAAAGCAGTTCTTC. Translating gives CASSVGTKQFF.

The chain carries TRBV27 and TRBJ2-4, with unresolved D. V was pared by 6 bases and J by 0 bases, with 15 bases between. Looked up from germline, CDR1 is MNHEY and CDR2 is SMNVEV (reference sequence). This CDR3 contains 16 residues. The CDR3 coding sequence is TGTGCCAGCAGCTCCCTACAGAGTATAGCCAAAAACATTCAGTACTTC. Its protein product is CASSSLQSIAKNIQYF.

This rearrangement joins TRBV28 to TRBJ2-7; D is uncertain. This CDR3 spans 14 amino acids. Per germline, CDR1 MDHEN and CDR2 SYDVKM. The V end lost 4 bases, the J end lost 0 bases, and 10 bases lay between the germline ends. CDR3 sequence: CASSSLTVSYEQYF. The CDR3 nucleotides are TGTGCCAGCAGTTCTTTGACGGTCTCCTACGAGCAGTACTTC.

The chain recombines TRBV20-1 with TRBJ2-4; D unresolved. The germline V gene has CDR1 DFQATT and CDR2 SNEGSKA (reference sequence). This CDR3 region has 13 residues. Deletions cut 6 bases from V and 0 bases from J, with 9 bases between. The CDR3 nucleotides are TGCAGTGCCGATAACGTAGCCAAAAACATTCAGTACTTC. As protein: CSADNVAKNIQYF.

This clonotype has a handful of counts. V gene TRBV7-2 combines with J gene TRBJ1-6, with D uncertain. This CDR3 has 15 residues. The V and J ends lost 1 base and 6 bases respectively, with 10 bases between them. The V gene's germline CDR1 is SGHTA and CDR2 FQGNSA. The chain's CDR3 is CASSLGDTINSPLHF. For the CDR3, the DNA is TGTGCCAGCAGCTTAGGCGACACAATTAATTCACCCCTCCACTTT.